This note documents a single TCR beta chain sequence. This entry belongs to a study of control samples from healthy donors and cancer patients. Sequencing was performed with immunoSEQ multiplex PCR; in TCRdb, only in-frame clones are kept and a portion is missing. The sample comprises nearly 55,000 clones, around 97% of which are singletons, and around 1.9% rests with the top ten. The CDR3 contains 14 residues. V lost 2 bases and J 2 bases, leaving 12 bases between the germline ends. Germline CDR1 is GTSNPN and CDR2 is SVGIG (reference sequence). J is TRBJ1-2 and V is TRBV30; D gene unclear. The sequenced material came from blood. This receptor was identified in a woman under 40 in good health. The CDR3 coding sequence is TGTGCCTGGAGTCCGGGCTTGAAAAACTATGGCTACACCTTC. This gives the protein CAWSPGLKNYGYTF.